This T cell receptor (beta chain) appears in the sequencing data of a study of technical replicates of blood from several donors (dated 2017 in TCRdb). The germline V gene specifies SGDLS as CDR1 and YYNGEE as CDR2. Trimming removed 4 bases from V and 4 bases from J, leaving 19 bases between the germline ends. The CDR3 numbers 16 residues from cysteine through phenylalanine. CDR3 DNA is the only sequence kept; it has 48 bases, read in frame from the first base. On this clone itself: Its antigen specificity is not known. Base quality data are lacking; no much larger clone is found one base away.

The library was obtained by the immunoSEQ multiplex PCR assay. TCRdb took over this immuneACCESS table, retaining in-frame rearrangements with V and J assigned. Such tables are incomplete; in checked studies, under half of the missing clones stem from an unresolved V gene, and the remainder is unexplained. This sample is represented by about 72,000 clones; around 95% of them were singletons. 0.24% of the sample is taken by the ten largest. Sequencing was carried out using T cells isolated from PBMCs. The chain employs TRBV9 and TRBJ2-3, and TRBD1 may be the D gene, going by 6 matching bases. The receptor was isolated from a human donor in good health. The DNA sequence reads TGTGCCAGCAGCCGCCGAGGAGACAGGTCCCCAGATACGCAGTATTTT. Translated, it gives CASSRRGDRSPDTQYF.